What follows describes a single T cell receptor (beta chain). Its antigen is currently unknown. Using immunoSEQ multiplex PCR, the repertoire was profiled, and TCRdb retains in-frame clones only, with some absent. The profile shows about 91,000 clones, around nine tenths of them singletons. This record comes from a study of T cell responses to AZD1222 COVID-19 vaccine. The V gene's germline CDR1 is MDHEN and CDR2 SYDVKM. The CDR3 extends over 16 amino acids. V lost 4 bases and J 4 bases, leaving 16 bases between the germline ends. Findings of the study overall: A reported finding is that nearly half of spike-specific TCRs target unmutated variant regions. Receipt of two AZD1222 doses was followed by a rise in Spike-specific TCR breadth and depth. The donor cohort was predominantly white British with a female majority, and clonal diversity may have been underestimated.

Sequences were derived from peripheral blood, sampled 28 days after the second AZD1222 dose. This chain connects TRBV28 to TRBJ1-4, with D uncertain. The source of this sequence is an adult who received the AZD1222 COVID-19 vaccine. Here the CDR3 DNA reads TGTGCCAGCAGTTCTCCGGCGGCAGCTTATAATGAAAAACTGTTTTTT. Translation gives CASSSPAAAYNEKLFF.